This T cell receptor beta chain was profiled in a study of T cells in Graves' hyperthyroidism and ophthalmopathy. This clonotype was counted a few times. V lost 5 bases, J lost 2 bases, and 15 bases lay in between. Germline V gene sequence: CDR1 MNHEY, CDR2 SMNVEV (reference sequence). This CDR3 comprises 15 residues. TCR beta CDR3 regions were amplified from RNA. The HTBI primer set drove a first-round RT-PCR of the TCR CDR3. TCRdb reanalysed the multiplex PCR reads using MiXCR and keeps one entry per CDR3 protein. The table lists around 700,000 distinct CDR3 sequences, around 20% of them singletons. This chain connects TRBV27 to TRBJ2-5; a possible D gene is TRBD1 (6 bases). The sequenced sample was blood. The clonotype was recovered from a woman aged 50 to 60 with Graves' hyperthyroidism that later progressed to Graves' ophthalmopathy. The CDR3 DNA reads TGTGCCAGCAGTCGAAAGGGACACGCTCAAGAGACCCAGTACTTC. This sequence encodes CASSRKGHAQETQYF.